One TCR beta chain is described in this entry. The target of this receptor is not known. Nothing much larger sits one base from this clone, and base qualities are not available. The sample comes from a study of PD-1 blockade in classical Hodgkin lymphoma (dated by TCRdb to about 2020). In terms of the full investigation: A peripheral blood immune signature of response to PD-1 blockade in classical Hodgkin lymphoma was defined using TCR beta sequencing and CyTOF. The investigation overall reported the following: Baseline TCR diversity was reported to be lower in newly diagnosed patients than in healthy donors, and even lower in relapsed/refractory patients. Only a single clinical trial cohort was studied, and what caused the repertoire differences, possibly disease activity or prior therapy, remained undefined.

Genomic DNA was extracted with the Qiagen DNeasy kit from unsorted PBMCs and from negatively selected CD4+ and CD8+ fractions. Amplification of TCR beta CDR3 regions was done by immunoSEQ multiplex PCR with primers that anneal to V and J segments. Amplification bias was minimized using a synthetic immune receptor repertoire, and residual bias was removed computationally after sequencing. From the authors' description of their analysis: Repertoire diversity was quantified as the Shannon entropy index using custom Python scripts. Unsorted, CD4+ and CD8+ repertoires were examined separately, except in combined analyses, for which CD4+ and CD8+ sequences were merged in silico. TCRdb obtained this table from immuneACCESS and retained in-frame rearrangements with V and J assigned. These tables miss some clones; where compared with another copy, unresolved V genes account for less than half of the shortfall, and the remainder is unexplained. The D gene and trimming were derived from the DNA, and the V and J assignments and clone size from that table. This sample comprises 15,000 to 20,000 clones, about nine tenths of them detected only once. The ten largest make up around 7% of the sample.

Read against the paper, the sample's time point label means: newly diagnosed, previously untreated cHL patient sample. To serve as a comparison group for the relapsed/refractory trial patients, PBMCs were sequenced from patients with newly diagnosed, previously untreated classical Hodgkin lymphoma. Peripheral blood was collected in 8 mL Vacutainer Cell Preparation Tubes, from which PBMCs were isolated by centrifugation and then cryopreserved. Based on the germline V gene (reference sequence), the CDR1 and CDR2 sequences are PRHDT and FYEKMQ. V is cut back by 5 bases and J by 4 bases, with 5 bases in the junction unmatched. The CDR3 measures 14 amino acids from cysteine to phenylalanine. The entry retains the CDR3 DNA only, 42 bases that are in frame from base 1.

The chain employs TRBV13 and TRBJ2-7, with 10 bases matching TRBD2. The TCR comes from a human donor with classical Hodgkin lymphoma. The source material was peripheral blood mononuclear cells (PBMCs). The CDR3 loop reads CASSEWTSGYEQYF. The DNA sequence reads TGTGCCAGCAGCGAATGGACTAGCGGATACGAGCAGTACTTC. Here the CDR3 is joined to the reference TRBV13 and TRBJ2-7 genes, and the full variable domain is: AAGVIQSPRHLIKEKRETATLKCYPIPRHDTVYWYQQGPGQDPQFLISFYEKMQSDKGSIPDRFSAQQFSDYHSELNMSSLELGDSALYFCASSEWTSGYEQYFGPGTRLTVT.